This TCR beta chain emerged from a study of blood T cell repertoires in COVID-19. The protocol was immunoSEQ multiplex PCR, while the TCRdb copy is restricted to in-frame clones and leaves out a portion. The sample includes about 150,000 clones, around 79% of them seen just once. The germline gives CDR1 SGHVS, CDR2 FNYEAQ. V lost 2 bases and J 8 bases, leaving 19 bases between the germline ends. This CDR3 region has 16 residues. The rearrangement joins TRBV7-6 to TRBJ2-1, with a weak D call TRBD1 (6 bases). Sequencing was performed on peripheral blood. The TCR sequence derives from a woman in her 70s with COVID-19, enrolled during active disease. The CDR3 is CASSLLPYRESDEQFF. CDR3 nucleotides: TGTGCCAGCAGCTTATTACCCTACAGGGAAAGCGATGAGCAGTTCTTC.